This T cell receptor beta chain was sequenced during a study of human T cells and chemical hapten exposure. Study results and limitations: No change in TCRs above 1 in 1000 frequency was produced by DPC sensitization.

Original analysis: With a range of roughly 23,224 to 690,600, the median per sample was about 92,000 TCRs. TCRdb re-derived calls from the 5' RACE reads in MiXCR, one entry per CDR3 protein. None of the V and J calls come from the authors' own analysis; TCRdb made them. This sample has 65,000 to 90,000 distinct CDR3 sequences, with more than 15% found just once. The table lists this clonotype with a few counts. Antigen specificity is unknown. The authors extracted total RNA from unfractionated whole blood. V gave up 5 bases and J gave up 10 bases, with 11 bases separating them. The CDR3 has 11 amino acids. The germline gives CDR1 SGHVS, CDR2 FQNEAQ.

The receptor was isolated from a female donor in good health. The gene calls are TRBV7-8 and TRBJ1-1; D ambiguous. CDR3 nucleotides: TGTGCCAGCAGCATCATTAGTGGAGCTTTCTTT. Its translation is CASSIISGAFF.